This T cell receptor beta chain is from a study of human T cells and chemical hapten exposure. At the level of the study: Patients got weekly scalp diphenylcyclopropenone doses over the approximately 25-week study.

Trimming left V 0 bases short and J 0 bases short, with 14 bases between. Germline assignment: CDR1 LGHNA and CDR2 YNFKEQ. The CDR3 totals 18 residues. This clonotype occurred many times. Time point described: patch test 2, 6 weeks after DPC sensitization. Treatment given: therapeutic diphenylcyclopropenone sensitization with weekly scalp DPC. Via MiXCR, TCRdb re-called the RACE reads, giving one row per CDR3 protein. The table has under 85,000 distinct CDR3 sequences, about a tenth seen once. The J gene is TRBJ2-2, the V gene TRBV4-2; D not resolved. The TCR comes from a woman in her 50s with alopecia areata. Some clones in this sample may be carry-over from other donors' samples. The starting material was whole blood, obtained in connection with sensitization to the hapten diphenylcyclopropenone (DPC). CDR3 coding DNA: TGTGCCAGCAGCCAAGAATCTGGCCTGACCGCGAACACCGGGGAGCTGTTTTTT. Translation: CASSQESGLTANTGELFF.